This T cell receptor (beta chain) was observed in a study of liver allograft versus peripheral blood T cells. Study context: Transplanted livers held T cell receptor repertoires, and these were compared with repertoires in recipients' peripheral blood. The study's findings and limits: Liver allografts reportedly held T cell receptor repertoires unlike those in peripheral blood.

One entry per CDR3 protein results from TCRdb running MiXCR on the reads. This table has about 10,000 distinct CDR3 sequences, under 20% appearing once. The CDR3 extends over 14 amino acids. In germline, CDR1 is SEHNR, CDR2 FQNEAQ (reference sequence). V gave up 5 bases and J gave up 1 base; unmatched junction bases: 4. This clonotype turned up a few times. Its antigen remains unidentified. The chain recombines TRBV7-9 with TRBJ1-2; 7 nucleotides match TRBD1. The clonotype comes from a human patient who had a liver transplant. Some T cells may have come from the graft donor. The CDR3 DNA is TGTGCCAGCAGCCTGGGACAGAATAACTATGGCTACACCTTC. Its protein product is CASSLGQNNYGYTF.